The T cell receptor beta chain described here comes from a study of identifying expanded T cells in peripheral blood. Broader study findings: Differentially abundant clones: about 1.2 between replicates, approximately 16 at 2 to 3 weeks, around 19 at four. Variance in clone template counts between approximately 2-week samples significantly increased with total template count across all healthy donors.

During the collection period, no donor immune events like infections were recorded. Assay used: immunoSEQ multiplex PCR; TCRdb lists only in-frame clones, some missing. The data hold approximately 91,000 clones, with 88% observed a single time. V was clipped by 10 bases and J by 6 bases, with 16 bases between them. CDR3 length equals 13 residues. Germline-derived CDR1 and CDR2 are MNHNY and SVGAGI (reference sequence). To note about this clone: Its antigen is unidentified.

The sample taken for sequencing was blood. V gene TRBV6-6 combines with J gene TRBJ1-5; no reliable D call. The TCR sequence derives from a person aged 18-70 years in good health. CDR3 sequence (DNA): TGTGCCACCTCCGGAGGGATAAGTCAGCCCCAGCATTTT. Protein sequence: CATSGGISQPQHF.